This section outlines one T cell receptor beta chain sequence together with its context. Its antigen is unidentified. The source of the sample is a study of post-analysis software for immune sequencing data. For the study at large: Included among the disease courses, which were recorded for the cohort, were relapsing-remitting, secondary progressive and progressive-relapsing multiple sclerosis.

Study findings and constraints: Analysis by F measure revealed that same-batch samples clustered strongly together. Four or five TRBV segments occurring more often in patients than controls included TRBV5-6, TRBV5-1 and TRBV20-1.

cDNA libraries of TCR beta carried unique molecular identifiers. Yield was 450,000 to 650,000 cDNA molecules from around 1 to 9.1 million T cells. TCRdb re-called the PCR reads through MiXCR, storing one row per CDR3 protein. Of 450,000 to 700,000 distinct CDR3 sequences listed, around 40% were seen once; the top ten hold approximately 1.7%. Germline lookup yields CDR1 SGHTA and CDR2 FQGNSA. V lost 1 base to trimming and J lost 0 bases, with 7 bases between them. The CDR3 spans 16 residues. Input material: blood. This sequence joins TRBV7-2 and TRBJ2-6, with D uncertain. The sequence came from a girl between 10 and 17 years old with multiple sclerosis. For the CDR3, the DNA is TGTGCCAGCAGCTTAGAACAGAGCTCTGGGGCCAACGTCCTGACTTTC. This translates into CASSLEQSSGANVLTF.